These T cell receptor beta chains were read from a single sample in a study of T cell responses to AZD1222 COVID-19 vaccine. Repertoires were generated with immunoSEQ multiplex PCR, while TCRdb's copy carries only in-frame clones and drops some. Of 150,000 to 200,000 clones detected, just over 90% appear once; the ten largest clones hold 2.6%. Sample: peripheral blood, taken on day 0 of AZD1222 vaccination. These receptors came from an adult in good health. The CDR3 runs from the conserved cysteine through the conserved F or W. Fields, in order: CDR3 protein, CDR3 DNA, D gene, clone size, J gene, V gene. The D gene is left open where the match is weak. Size values are once, few and many counts, or a class for expanded clones, and some rows have none.

CASSPGGSENTEAFF | TGCGCCAGCAGCCCAGGAGGCAGCGAGAACACTGAAGCTTTCTTT | . | once | TRBJ1-1 | TRBV5-1
CASSTDRVAEQYF | TGTGCCAGCAGCACGGACAGAGTGGCTGAGCAGTACTTC | . | . | TRBJ2-7 | TRBV7-9
CASNRAENNEQFF | TGCGCCAGCAACCGGGCCGAAAACAATGAGCAGTTCTTC | . | . | TRBJ2-1 | TRBV10-1
CASGYLDSNQPQHF | TGTGCCAGCGGTTACCTCGACAGCAATCAGCCCCAGCATTTT | . | . | TRBJ1-5 | TRBV27
CASSPLSGTSSEQFF | TGTGCCAGCAGCCCGCTCTCCGGGACTAGCAGTGAGCAGTTCTTC | TRBD2 | . | TRBJ2-1 | TRBV5-4
CASSDRTGENTEAFF | TGCGCCAGCAGTGATAGGACAGGGGAGAACACTGAAGCTTTCTTT | TRBD1 | . | TRBJ1-1 | TRBV10-1
CASSFPTGGYTEAFF | TGTGCCAGCAGCTTCCCGACAGGGGGGTATACTGAAGCTTTCTTT | TRBD1 | . | TRBJ1-1 | TRBV5-6
CASSIGVGARDYGYTF | TGCGCCAGCAGTATAGGTGTGGGGGCTCGGGACTATGGCTACACCTTC | . | . | TRBJ1-2 | TRBV10-2
CASSYSEGVAEAFF | TGTGCCAGCAGTTACTCGGAAGGGGTCGCTGAAGCTTTCTTT | . | once | TRBJ1-1 | TRBV6-5
CASSRTGGQPQHF | TGTGCCAGCAGCCGGACGGGGGGTCAGCCCCAGCATTTT | . | . | TRBJ1-5 | TRBV12-3/TRBV12-4
CASSQVDPNYGYTF | TGTGCCAGCAGCCAAGTGGACCCCAACTATGGCTACACCTTC | . | . | TRBJ1-2 | TRBV3-1/TRBV3-2
CASRERVITEAFF | TGTGCCAGCAGAGAAAGGGTTATCACTGAAGCTTTCTTT | . | once | TRBJ1-1 | TRBV2
CASSLETEAFF | TGTGCCAGCAGTTTGGAGACTGAAGCTTTCTTT | . | . | TRBJ1-1 | TRBV6-6
CASSHRQVAGGAGELFF | TGTGCCAGCAGCCACCGACAAGTAGCGGGAGGAGCCGGGGAGCTGTTTTTT | TRBD2 | once | TRBJ2-2 | TRBV14
CSARGTDTQYF | TGCAGTGCTAGAGGCACAGATACGCAGTATTTT | . | . | TRBJ2-3 | TRBV20-1
CASKGIDRGGEKLFF | TGTGCCAGTAAGGGAATCGACAGGGGAGGCGAAAAACTGTTTTTT | TRBD1 | . | TRBJ1-4 | TRBV19
CAIRSGPTNYGYTF | TGTGCCATCAGGTCAGGTCCCACTAACTATGGCTACACCTTC | . | once | TRBJ1-2 | TRBV10-3
CASSEVPGLGYEQYF | TGTGCCAGCAGTGAAGTACCGGGACTAGGGTACGAGCAGTACTTC | TRBD2 | . | TRBJ2-7 | TRBV6-1
CASSQLAGETYEQYF | TGTGCCAGCAGCCAATTGGCGGGAGAGACCTACGAGCAGTACTTC | TRBD2 | . | TRBJ2-7 | TRBV3-1/TRBV3-2
CSVAILGGNVLTF | TGCAGCGTTGCCATTCTGGGCGGAAACGTCCTGACTTTC | . | few | TRBJ2-6 | TRBV29-1
CASSLGGLATDTQYF | TGTGCCAGCAGCTTAGGCGGTCTAGCCACAGATACGCAGTATTTT | . | . | TRBJ2-3 | TRBV11-1
CASSSPRQVEYEQYF | TGTGCCAGCAGTTCTCCCCGACAGGTAGAGTACGAGCAGTACTTC | . | . | TRBJ2-7 | TRBV28
CASSFGGAEAFF | TGTGCCAGCAGTTTCGGGGGGGCTGAAGCTTTCTTT | . | . | TRBJ1-1 | TRBV12-3/TRBV12-4
CASSLRMAAVNEKLFF | TGTGCCAGTAGCCTGAGAATGGCGGCCGTTAATGAAAAACTGTTTTTT | . | once | TRBJ1-4 | TRBV19
CASSAGGSNQPQHF | TGTGCCAGCAGCGCAGGGGGTAGCAATCAGCCCCAGCATTTT | TRBD1 | . | TRBJ1-5 | TRBV28
CSVDSSGYTF | TGCAGCGTTGATAGTAGTGGCTACACCTTC | . | . | TRBJ1-2 | TRBV29-1
CASSIVGTRYSNYGYTF | TGTGCCAGTAGTATAGTTGGCACCCGCTATTCTAACTATGGCTACACCTTC | . | few | TRBJ1-2 | TRBV19
CASTSTRLAEHSETQYF | TGTGCCAGCACCTCCACCAGACTAGCGGAGCACTCAGAGACCCAGTACTTC | TRBD2 | once | TRBJ2-5 | TRBV27
CASSQDGAGNQPQHF | TGCGCCAGCAGCCAAGATGGGGCGGGCAATCAGCCCCAGCATTTT | . | . | TRBJ1-5 | TRBV4-1
CSASSQGAGYTF | TGCAGTGCTAGTTCGCAGGGGGCAGGCTACACCTTC | TRBD1 | . | TRBJ1-2 | TRBV20-1
CASSFTGGGTEAFF | TGTGCCAGCAGCTTTACAGGAGGGGGAACTGAAGCTTTCTTT | . | . | TRBJ1-1 | TRBV5-5
CASSGLAGGPDTGELFF | TGTGCCAGCAGTGGGCTAGCGGGAGGGCCTGACACCGGGGAGCTGTTTTTT | TRBD2 | once | TRBJ2-2 | TRBV6-1
CASSPGLGFNEQFF | TGTGCCAGCTCACCGGGATTGGGGTTCAATGAGCAGTTCTTC | . | . | TRBJ2-1 | TRBV18
CASNRGSGSPLHF | TGTGCCAGCAACAGGGGTAGTGGTTCACCCCTCCACTTT | TRBD1 | . | TRBJ1-6 | TRBV27
CASSRSNTEAFF | TGTGCCAGCAGCCGGAGTAACACTGAAGCTTTCTTT | . | few | TRBJ1-1 | TRBV5-6
CAISDTPGDIQYF | TGTGCCATCAGTGATACGCCAGGGGACATTCAGTACTTC | . | . | TRBJ2-4 | TRBV10-3
CASSYSTDNGYTF | TGTGCCAGCAGTTACTCTACGGATAATGGCTACACCTTC | . | once | TRBJ1-2 | TRBV6-5
CASGFDRNEKLFF | TGTGCTAGTGGTTTCGACAGGAATGAAAAACTGTTTTTT | . | once | TRBJ1-4 | TRBV12-5
CASSLTGSYEQYF | TGTGCCAGCAGTTTGACTGGCTCCTACGAGCAGTACTTC | . | . | TRBJ2-7 | TRBV27
CASSGPAGGRNEQFF | TGTGCCAGCAGCGGCCCCGCGGGAGGACGCAATGAGCAGTTCTTC | TRBD2 | . | TRBJ2-1 | TRBV13
CASRELTTNEKLFF | TGTGCCAGTAGGGAACTGACAACTAATGAAAAACTGTTTTTT | . | few | TRBJ1-4 | TRBV19
CASSYAGGNNEQFF | TGTGCCAGCAGTTACGCGGGAGGAAACAATGAGCAGTTCTTC | TRBD2 | . | TRBJ2-1 | TRBV6-2/TRBV6-3
CASSPSGYEQYF | TGTGCCAGCAGCCCGAGCGGCTACGAGCAGTACTTC | . | . | TRBJ2-7 | TRBV14
CASSGPGQASYYGYTF | TGTGCCAGCAGCGGACCGGGACAGGCCTCATACTATGGCTACACCTTC | TRBD1 | once | TRBJ1-2 | TRBV9
CASSFDSGNNEQFF | TGCGCCAGCAGCTTTGATAGCGGGAACAATGAGCAGTTCTTC | TRBD2 | . | TRBJ2-1 | TRBV5-1
CASSLFRGGQPQHF | TGTGCCAGCAGCTTATTTAGAGGGGGTCAGCCCCAGCATTTT | . | . | TRBJ1-5 | TRBV7-2
CASSKVWRGNTEAFF | TGTGCCAGCAGCAAAGTGTGGCGGGGGAACACTGAAGCTTTCTTT | . | . | TRBJ1-1 | TRBV21-1
CASSLSGHGYTF | TGTGCCAGCAGTTTATCGGGTCATGGCTACACCTTC | . | . | TRBJ1-2 | TRBV27
CASSSTTSGTYEQYF | TGCGCCAGCAGCTCGACGACTAGCGGGACCTACGAGCAGTACTTC | TRBD2 | . | TRBJ2-7 | TRBV5-1
CASNGLAGSKDEQFF | TGTGCCAGCAACGGACTAGCGGGAAGTAAGGATGAGCAGTTCTTC | TRBD2 | . | TRBJ2-1 | TRBV3-1/TRBV3-2
CASSLGGTVIYEQYF | TGTGCCAGCAGCTTGGGTGGGACAGTGATTTACGAGCAGTACTTC | TRBD1 | few | TRBJ2-7 | TRBV5-6
CATSRDLTGTKNIQYF | TGTGCCACCAGCAGAGATTTGACGGGAACGAAAAACATTCAGTACTTC | . | . | TRBJ2-4 | TRBV15
CATKEGKTFF | TGTGCCACAAAGGAGGGTAAGACTTTCTTT | . | . | TRBJ1-1 | TRBV19
CSAGDRGLPYEQYF | TGCAGCGCCGGGGACAGGGGTCTTCCCTACGAGCAGTACTTC | TRBD1 | . | TRBJ2-7 | TRBV29-1
CASSPWVAEAFF | TGTGCCAGCAGCCCTTGGGTGGCTGAAGCTTTCTTT | . | . | TRBJ1-1 | TRBV9
CASSYGTTNEKLFF | TGTGCCAGCAGTTACGGGACAACGAATGAAAAACTGTTTTTT | . | . | TRBJ1-4 | TRBV6-5
CASSVVAGLNTEAFF | TGTGCCAGCAGCGTAGTGGCAGGGTTGAACACTGAAGCTTTCTTT | . | . | TRBJ1-1 | TRBV9
CASSNPPGELFF | TGTGCCAGCAGCAACCCCCCCGGGGAGCTGTTTTTT | . | . | TRBJ2-2 | TRBV27
CAWSERASTDTQYF | TGTGCCTGGAGTGAGCGGGCCAGCACAGATACGCAGTATTTT | . | once | TRBJ2-3 | TRBV30